The 10 T cell receptor beta chains in this list originate from one sample, sequenced in a study of T cells after yellow fever vaccination. TCRdb ran MiXCR on the 5' RACE reads and lists one entry per CDR3 protein. The table records 400,000 or so distinct CDR3 sequences, approximately 10% of them present only once. This specimen was PBMCs, taken on the day of the first yellow fever vaccination. All receptors come from a young man who received the YFV17D yellow fever vaccine.

The chain combines TRBV7-2 with TRBJ1-6, with D uncertain. The CDR3 covers 14 residues. Germline lookup yields CDR1 SGHTA and CDR2 FQGNSA. Trimming took off 2 bases at V and 4 bases at J, with 6 bases between the two ends. CDR3 protein: CASSLLSYNSPLHF. For the CDR3, the DNA is TGTGCCAGCAGCTTACTAAGTTATAATTCACCCCTCCACTTT.

The CDR3 loop reads CASSQGDRSSGNTIYF. The CDR3 DNA reads as TGCGCCAGCAGCCAAGGAGACAGGAGCTCTGGAAACACCATATATTTT. The chain recombines TRBV4-1 with TRBJ1-3, with TRBD1 as a possible D gene (6 bases). V lost 1 base and J 0 bases, leaving 10 bases between the germline ends. Looked up from germline, CDR1 is MGHRA and CDR2 is YSYEKL. The CDR3 runs to 16 residues.

The J gene is TRBJ1-1, the V gene TRBV9; D is undetermined. The length of the CDR3 is 14 residues. Trimming stripped 2 bases from V and 4 bases from J, with 12 bases between. Germline V gene data show CDR1 as SGDLS and CDR2 as YYNGEE. CDR3 sequence: CASSVSQKGTEAFF. Here the CDR3 DNA reads TGTGCCAGCAGCGTGAGCCAAAAGGGCACTGAAGCTTTCTTT.

This clonotype occurred a few times. V and J are TRBV3-1 and TRBJ1-2; the D is unclear. V lost 0 bases, J lost 2 bases, and 13 bases lay in between. CDR3 length: 16 amino acids. Germline V gives CDR1 LGHDT, CDR2 YNNKEL (reference sequence). CDR3 sequence (DNA): TGTGCCAGCAGCCAAGATATCGGACTCCTAAACTATGGCTACACCTTC. Its protein product is CASSQDIGLLNYGYTF.

This clonotype came up a few times. The chain has TRBV27 and TRBJ1-1, with D perhaps TRBD1 (5 bases). This CDR3 has 13 residues. CDR1 and CDR2 from the germline V gene are MNHEY and SMNVEV (reference sequence). V was trimmed by 6 bases and J by 6 bases, leaving 14 bases between them. This chain's CDR3 is CASSYRQSAEAFF. CDR3 bases: TGTGCCAGCAGCTACAGACAGTCCGCTGAAGCTTTCTTT.

This clonotype was detected a few times. The rearrangement uses TRBV6-2 or TRBV6-3 and TRBJ1-1; 7 positions agree with TRBD1. Germline values: CDR1 MNHEY, CDR2 SVGEGT. The V and J ends lost 5 bases and 6 bases, in that order; junction bases with no gene match: 9. The CDR3 length is 14 residues. The CDR3 bases are TGTGCCAGCAGTGCCCTACAGGGGCATCCTGAAGCTTTCTTT. This codes for CASSALQGHPEAFF.

This clonotype was counted only a few times. V and J are TRBV24-1 and TRBJ2-1; 11 bases are a match to TRBD1. The CDR3 is made up of 16 amino acids. Germline loops: CDR1 KGHDR, CDR2 SFDVKD. V shed 1 base and J 7 bases; nucleotides not matched to a gene: 5. The CDR3 loop reads CATSDFGQGAMNEQFF. The CDR3 nucleotides are TGTGCCACCAGTGATTTTGGACAGGGGGCTATGAATGAGCAGTTCTTC.

This chain uses TRBV3-1 with TRBJ2-2; D ambiguous. Deletions cut 1 base from V and 7 bases from J, with 10 bases between. The CDR3 has 14 residues. CDR1 is LGHDT and CDR2 is YNNKEL in the germline V gene (reference sequence). The CDR3 region is CASSQALTVGELFF. The CDR3 nucleotides read TGTGCCAGCAGCCAAGCCCTTACGGTCGGGGAGCTGTTTTTT. Complete variable domain (other parts from reference TRBV3-1 and TRBJ2-2): DTAVSQTPKYLVTQMGNDKSIKCEQNLGHDTMYWYKQDSKKFLKIMFSYNNKELIINETVPNRFSPKSPDKAHLNLHINSLELGDSAVYFCASSQALTVGELFFGEGSRLTVL.

J is TRBJ1-6 and V is TRBV7-2; no clear D gene. Trimming removed 1 base at V and 14 bases at J, with 9 bases between. The CDR3 consists of 12 residues. Germline CDR1 reads SGHTA; CDR2 reads FQGNSA. DNA for the CDR3: TGTGCCAGCAGCTTAGATCTGTTCACCCTCCACTTT. Translation: CASSLDLFTLHF.

This clonotype was counted ten times or more. The chain combines TRBV5-1 with TRBJ2-3, with D perhaps TRBD1 (6 bases). The CDR3 sequence is 14 residues long. Germline V gene data show CDR1 as SGHRS and CDR2 as YFSETQ. The V end lost 4 bases, the J end lost 2 bases, and 11 bases lay between the germline ends. The CDR3 DNA is TGCGCCAGCAGCAGCAGGGGTTACACAGATACGCAGTATTTT. The encoded protein is CASSSRGYTDTQYF.